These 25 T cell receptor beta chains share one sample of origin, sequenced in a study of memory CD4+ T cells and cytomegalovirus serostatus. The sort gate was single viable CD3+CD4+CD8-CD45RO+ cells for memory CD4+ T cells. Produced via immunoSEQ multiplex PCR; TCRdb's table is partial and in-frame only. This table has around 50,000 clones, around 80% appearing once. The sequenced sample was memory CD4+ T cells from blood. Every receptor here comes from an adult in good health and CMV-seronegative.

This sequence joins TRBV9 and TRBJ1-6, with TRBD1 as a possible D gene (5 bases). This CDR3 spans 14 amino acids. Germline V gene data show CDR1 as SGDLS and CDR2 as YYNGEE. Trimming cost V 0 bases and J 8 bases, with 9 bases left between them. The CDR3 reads CASSVGRADSPLHF. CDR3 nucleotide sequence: TGTGCCAGCAGCGTAGGCAGGGCGGATTCACCCCTCCACTTT.

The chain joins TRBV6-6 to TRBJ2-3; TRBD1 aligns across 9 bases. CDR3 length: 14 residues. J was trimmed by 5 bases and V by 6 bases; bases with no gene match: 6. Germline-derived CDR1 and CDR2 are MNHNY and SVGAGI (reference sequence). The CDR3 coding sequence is TGTGCCAGCAGCCTAACAGGGGGCGTAGATACGCAGTATTTT. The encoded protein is CASSLTGGVDTQYF.

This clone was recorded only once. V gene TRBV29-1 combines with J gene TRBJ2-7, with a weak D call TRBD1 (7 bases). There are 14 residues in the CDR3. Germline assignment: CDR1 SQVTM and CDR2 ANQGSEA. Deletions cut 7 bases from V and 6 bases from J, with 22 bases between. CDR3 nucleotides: TGCAGCGCCCTCCCCGGAGGGGGCGAGGCCGAGCAGTACTTC. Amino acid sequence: CSALPGGGEAEQYF.

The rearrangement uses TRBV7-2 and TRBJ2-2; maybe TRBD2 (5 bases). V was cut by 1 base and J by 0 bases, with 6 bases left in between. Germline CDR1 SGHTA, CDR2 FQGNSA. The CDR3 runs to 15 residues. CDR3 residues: CASSLGGANTGELFF. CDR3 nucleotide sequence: TGTGCCAGCAGCTTAGGGGGAGCGAACACCGGGGAGCTGTTTTTT.

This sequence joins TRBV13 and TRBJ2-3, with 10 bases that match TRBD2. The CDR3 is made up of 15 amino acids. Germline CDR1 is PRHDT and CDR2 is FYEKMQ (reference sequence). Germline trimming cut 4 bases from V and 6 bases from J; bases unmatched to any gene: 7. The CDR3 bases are TGTGCCAGCAGCTCCGCTAGCGGGAGTCCTGATACGCAGTATTTT. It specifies CASSSASGSPDTQYF.

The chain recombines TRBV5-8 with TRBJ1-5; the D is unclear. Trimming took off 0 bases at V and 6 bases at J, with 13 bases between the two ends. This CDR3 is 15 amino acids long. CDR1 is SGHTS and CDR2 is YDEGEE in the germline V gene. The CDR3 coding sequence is TGTGCCAGCAGCTTGGGACGGACTCGATTTCAGCCCCAGCATTTT. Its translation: CASSLGRTRFQPQHF.

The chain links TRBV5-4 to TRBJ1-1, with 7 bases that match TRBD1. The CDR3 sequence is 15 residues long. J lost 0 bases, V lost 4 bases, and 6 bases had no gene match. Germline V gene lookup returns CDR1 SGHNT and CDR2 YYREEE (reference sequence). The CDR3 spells CASSRQGLMNTEAFF. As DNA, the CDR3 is TGTGCCAGCAGCCGACAGGGTTTAATGAACACTGAAGCTTTCTTT.

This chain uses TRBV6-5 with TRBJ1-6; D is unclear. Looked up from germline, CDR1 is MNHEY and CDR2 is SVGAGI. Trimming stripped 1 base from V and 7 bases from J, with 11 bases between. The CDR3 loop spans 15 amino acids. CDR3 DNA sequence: TGTGCCAGCAGTTACTACGGTGGGGAAAATTCACCCCTCCACTTT. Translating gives CASSYYGGENSPLHF.

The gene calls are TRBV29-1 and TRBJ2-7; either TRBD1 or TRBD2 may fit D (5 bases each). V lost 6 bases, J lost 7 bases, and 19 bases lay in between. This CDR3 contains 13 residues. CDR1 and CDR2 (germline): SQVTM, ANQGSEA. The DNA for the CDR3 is TGCAGCGTCCGAGGGGCAGGGACGGGTGAGCAGTACTTC. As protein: CSVRGAGTGEQYF.

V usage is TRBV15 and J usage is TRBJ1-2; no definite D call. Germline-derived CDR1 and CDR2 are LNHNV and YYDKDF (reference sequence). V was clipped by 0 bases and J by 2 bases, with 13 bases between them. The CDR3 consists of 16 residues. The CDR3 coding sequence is TGTGCCACCAGCAGAGATCCCACCAGAATAAACTATGGCTACACCTTC. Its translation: CATSRDPTRINYGYTF.

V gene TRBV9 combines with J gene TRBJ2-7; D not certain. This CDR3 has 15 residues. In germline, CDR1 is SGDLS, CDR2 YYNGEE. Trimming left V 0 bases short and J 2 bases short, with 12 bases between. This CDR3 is CASSVGYRATYEQYF. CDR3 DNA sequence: TGTGCCAGCAGCGTAGGGTACAGAGCGACCTACGAGCAGTACTTC.

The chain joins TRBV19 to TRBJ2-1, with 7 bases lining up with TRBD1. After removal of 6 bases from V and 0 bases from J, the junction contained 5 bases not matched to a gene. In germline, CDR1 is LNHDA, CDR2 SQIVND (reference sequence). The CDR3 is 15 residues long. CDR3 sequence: CASRLDRSSYNEQFF. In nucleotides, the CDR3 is TGTGCCAGTAGACTGGACAGGAGCTCCTACAATGAGCAGTTCTTC. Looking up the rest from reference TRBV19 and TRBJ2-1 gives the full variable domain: DGGITQSPKYLFRKEGQNVTLSCEQNLNHDAMYWYRQDPGQGLRLIYYSQIVNDFQKGDIAEGYSVSREKKESFPLTVTSAQKNPTAFYLCASRLDRSSYNEQFFGPGTRLTVL.

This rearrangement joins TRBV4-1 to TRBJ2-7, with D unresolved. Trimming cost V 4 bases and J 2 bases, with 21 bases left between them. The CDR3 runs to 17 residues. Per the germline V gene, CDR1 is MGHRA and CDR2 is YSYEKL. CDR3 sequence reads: CASSPWARSSLTYEQYF. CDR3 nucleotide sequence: TGCGCCAGCAGCCCTTGGGCGCGGTCCTCGTTAACCTACGAGCAGTACTTC.

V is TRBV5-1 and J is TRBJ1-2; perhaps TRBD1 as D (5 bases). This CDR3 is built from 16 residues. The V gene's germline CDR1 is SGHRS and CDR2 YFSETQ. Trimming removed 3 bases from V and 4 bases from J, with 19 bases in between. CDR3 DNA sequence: TGCGCCAGCAGCTGGGGCGGCGGACGGAAGCCCTATGGCTACACCTTC. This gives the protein CASSWGGGRKPYGYTF.

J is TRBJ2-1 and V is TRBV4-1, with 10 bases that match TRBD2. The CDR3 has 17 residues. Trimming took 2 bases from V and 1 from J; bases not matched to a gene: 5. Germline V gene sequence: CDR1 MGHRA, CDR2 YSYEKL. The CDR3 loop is CASSQLRTSGSYNEQFF. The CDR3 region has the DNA TGCGCCAGCAGCCAACTGAGGACTAGCGGATCCTACAATGAGCAGTTCTTC.

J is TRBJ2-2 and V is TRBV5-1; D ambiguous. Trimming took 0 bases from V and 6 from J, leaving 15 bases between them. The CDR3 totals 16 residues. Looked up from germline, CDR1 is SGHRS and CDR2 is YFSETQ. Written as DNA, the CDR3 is TGCGCCAGCAGCTTGGGAGAGGCCTTTCCGGCCGGGGAGCTGTTTTTT. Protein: CASSLGEAFPAGELFF.

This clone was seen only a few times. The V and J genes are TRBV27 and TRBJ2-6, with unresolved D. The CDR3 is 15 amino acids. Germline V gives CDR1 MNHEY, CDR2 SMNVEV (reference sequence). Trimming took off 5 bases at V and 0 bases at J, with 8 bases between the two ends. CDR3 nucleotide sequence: TGTGCCAGCAGTACGCCCAGCTCTGGGGCCAACGTCCTGACTTTC. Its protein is CASSTPSSGANVLTF. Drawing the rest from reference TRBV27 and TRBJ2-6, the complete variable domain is EAQVTQNPRYLITVTGKKLTVTCSQNMNHEYMSWYRQDPGLGLRQIYYSMNVEVTDKGDVPEGYKVSRKEKRNFPLILESPSPNQTSLYFCASSTPSSGANVLTFGAGSRLTVL.

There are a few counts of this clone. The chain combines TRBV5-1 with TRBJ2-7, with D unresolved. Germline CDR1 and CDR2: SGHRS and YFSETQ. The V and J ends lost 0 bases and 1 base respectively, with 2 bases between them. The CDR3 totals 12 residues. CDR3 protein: CASSLESYEQYF. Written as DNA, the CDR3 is TGCGCCAGCAGCTTGGAATCCTACGAGCAGTACTTC.

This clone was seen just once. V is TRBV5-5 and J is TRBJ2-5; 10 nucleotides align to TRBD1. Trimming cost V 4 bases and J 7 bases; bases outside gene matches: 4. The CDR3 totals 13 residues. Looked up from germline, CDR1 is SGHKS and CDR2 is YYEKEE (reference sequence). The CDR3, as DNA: TGTGCCAGCAGCGGGACAGGGGATGGGACCCAGTACTTC. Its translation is CASSGTGDGTQYF.

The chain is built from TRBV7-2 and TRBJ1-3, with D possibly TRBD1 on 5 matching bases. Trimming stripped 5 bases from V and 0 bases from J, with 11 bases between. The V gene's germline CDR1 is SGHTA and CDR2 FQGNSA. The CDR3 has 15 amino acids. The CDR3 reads CASSPGTYSGNTIYF. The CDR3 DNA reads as TGTGCCAGCAGCCCTGGGACCTACTCTGGAAACACCATATATTTT.

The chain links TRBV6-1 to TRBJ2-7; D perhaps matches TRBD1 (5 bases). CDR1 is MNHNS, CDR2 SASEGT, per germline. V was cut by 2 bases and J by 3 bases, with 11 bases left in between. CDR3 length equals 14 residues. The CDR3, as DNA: TGTGCCAGCAGTGAACGGCAGGGCTACTACGAGCAGTACTTC. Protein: CASSERQGYYEQYF.

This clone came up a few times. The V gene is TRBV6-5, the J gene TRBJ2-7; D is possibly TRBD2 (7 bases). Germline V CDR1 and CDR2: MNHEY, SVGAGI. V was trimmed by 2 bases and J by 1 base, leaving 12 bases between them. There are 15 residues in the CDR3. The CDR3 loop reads CASSYGGAVSYEQYF. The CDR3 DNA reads TGTGCCAGCAGTTACGGGGGGGCGGTGTCCTACGAGCAGTACTTC.

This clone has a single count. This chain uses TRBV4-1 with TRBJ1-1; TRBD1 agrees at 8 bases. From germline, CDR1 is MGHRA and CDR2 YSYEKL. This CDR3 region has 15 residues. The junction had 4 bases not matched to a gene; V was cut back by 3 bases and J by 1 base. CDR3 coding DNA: TGCGCCAGCAGCCATGGGACAGGACCGAACACTGAAGCTTTCTTT. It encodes CASSHGTGPNTEAFF.

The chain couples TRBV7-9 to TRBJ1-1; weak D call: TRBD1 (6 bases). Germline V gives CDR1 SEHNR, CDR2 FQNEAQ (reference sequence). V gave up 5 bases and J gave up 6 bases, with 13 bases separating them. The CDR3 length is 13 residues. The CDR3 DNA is TGTGCCAGCAGCGGCTCGAACAGGGCTGAAGCTTTCTTT. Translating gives CASSGSNRAEAFF.

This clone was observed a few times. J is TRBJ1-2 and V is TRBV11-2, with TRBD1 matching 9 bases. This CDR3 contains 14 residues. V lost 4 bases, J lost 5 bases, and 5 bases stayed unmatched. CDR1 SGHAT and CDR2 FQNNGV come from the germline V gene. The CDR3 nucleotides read TGTGCCAGCAGCTCGGCCGGACAGGGGTATGGCTACACCTTC. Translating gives CASSSAGQGYGYTF.